A selection of T cell receptor beta chains follows, all from one sample in a study of beta chain features in type 1 diabetes. Clones were read by immunoSEQ multiplex PCR, and TCRdb kept only the in-frame ones, dropping some. The sample yields some 350,000 clones, about 14% seen once. Specimen: naive CD4+ T cells from blood. The receptors were sampled from a woman aged 18-29 years with type 1 diabetes. Each CDR3 is given with its conserved first and last residue. D genes are given only for firm matches. Part of the rows lack a size; the others show once, few, many or a class for expanded clones.

d_call	v_call	clone_size	j_call	cdr3_nt	cdr3_aa
.	TRBV28	few	TRBJ2-7	TGTGCCAGCAGCCCCGACTATTCCGAGCAGTACTTC	CASSPDYSEQYF
TRBD2	TRBV5-1	few	TRBJ2-1	TGCGCCAGCAGCTTGCGGTACACTAGCGGGAGAAATGATGAGCAGTTCTTC	CASSLRYTSGRNDEQFF
.	TRBV2	.	TRBJ2-3	TGTGCCAGCACTATCACAGATACGCAGTATTTT	CASTITDTQYF
.	TRBV7-9	.	TRBJ2-1	TGTGCCAGCAGCCTCAGGGCGAGCTCCTACAATGAGCAGTTCTTC	CASSLRASSYNEQFF
.	TRBV13	few	TRBJ2-1	TGTGCCAGCAGCTTAGCAGGGAAATACAATGAGCAGTTCTTC	CASSLAGKYNEQFF
TRBD1	TRBV25-1	few	TRBJ1-1	TGTGCCAGCGGTCAACAGGGGACGAACACTGAAGCTTTCTTT	CASGQQGTNTEAFF
TRBD2	TRBV5-1	.	TRBJ2-5	TGCGCCAGCAGCGCCGGGACTAGCGGGAACCAAGAGACCCAGTACTTC	CASSAGTSGNQETQYF
.	TRBV2	few	TRBJ2-7	TGTGCCATCCACCAGGATGTAGTCTCCTACGAGCAGTACTTC	CAIHQDVVSYEQYF
.	TRBV15	.	TRBJ2-2	TGTGCCACCAGCAGAGCGGGCCTGACAGGGAACACCGGGGAGCTGTTTTTT	CATSRAGLTGNTGELFF
.	TRBV5-1	.	TRBJ1-4	TGCGCCAGCAGCTTGGCCGCGGATTTCGCTAATGAAAAACTGTTTTTT	CASSLAADFANEKLFF
TRBD2	TRBV5-1	few	TRBJ2-5	TGCGCCAGCAGTCGTGGACTAGCGGAACAAGAGACCCAGTACTTC	CASSRGLAEQETQYF
.	TRBV10-3	few	TRBJ2-1	TGTGCCATCAAAGGAGAGACAGATTACAATGAGCAGTTCTTC	CAIKGETDYNEQFF
.	TRBV5-1	.	TRBJ2-2	TGCGCCAGCAGCTTGTTAAATCCGAACACCGGGGAGCTGTTTTTT	CASSLLNPNTGELFF
.	TRBV5-1	few	TRBJ1-1	TGCGCCAGCAGCGTCCCTACCACTGAAGCTTTCTTT	CASSVPTTEAFF
TRBD1	TRBV29-1	few	TRBJ1-1	TGCAGCGTGGGAGACAGGGCTAGCACTGAAGCTTTCTTT	CSVGDRASTEAFF
.	TRBV9	.	TRBJ2-3	TGTGCCAGCAGCCCGACCCAGGGGACAGATACGCAGTATTTT	CASSPTQGTDTQYF
.	TRBV9	.	TRBJ2-1	TGTGCCAGCAGCGTAGACTACTCCAATGAGCAGTTCTTC	CASSVDYSNEQFF
TRBD2	TRBV5-1	.	TRBJ2-1	TGCGCCAGCACGTGGACTAGCGGGAGCAATGAGCAGTTCTTC	CASTWTSGSNEQFF
.	TRBV4-1	few	TRBJ2-3	TGCGCCAGCAGCCACGCACCGCTTGGGGCGGATACGCAGTATTTT	CASSHAPLGADTQYF
TRBD2	TRBV5-4	few	TRBJ2-1	TGTGCCAGCAGCTTGGTAAGGGCTAGCGGAAACAATGAGCAGTTCTTC	CASSLVRASGNNEQFF
.	TRBV7-2	.	TRBJ2-1	TGTGCCAGCAGCCCGACTGCGAGCTCCTACAATGAGCAGTTCTTC	CASSPTASSYNEQFF
TRBD1	TRBV11-1	few	TRBJ2-7	TGTGCCAGCAGCTCCCGGGACAGGACATACGAGCAGTACTTC	CASSSRDRTYEQYF
TRBD1	TRBV5-1	few	TRBJ1-1	TGCGCCAGCAGCGTGGGACAGGGAGCAGCTTTCTTT	CASSVGQGAAFF
TRBD2	TRBV4-3	few	TRBJ2-1	TGCGCCAGCAGCCAAGATCGGGGACTAGCGGGGAATTACAATGAGCAGTTCTTC	CASSQDRGLAGNYNEQFF
.	TRBV27	few	TRBJ2-3	TGTGCCAGCAGTTTTCGGTCAGGGAGGACAGATACGCAGTATTTT	CASSFRSGRTDTQYF
.	TRBV28	few	TRBJ2-5	TGTGCCAGCACTCAGGGGTCGTTGTACACAGAGACCCAGTACTTC	CASTQGSLYTETQYF
TRBD2	TRBV11-2	few	TRBJ2-7	TGTGCCAGCAGCTTAATCGCCGGGACTAGCGGCTACGAGCAGTACTTC	CASSLIAGTSGYEQYF
TRBD2	TRBV14	few	TRBJ2-7	TGTGCCAGCAGCCAGTATGCACGGGGACTAGCGAGGAACGAGCAGTACTTC	CASSQYARGLARNEQYF
.	TRBV5-1	.	TRBJ2-2	TGCGCCAGCAGCTCCCAGGGGACCGGGGAGCTGTTTTTT	CASSSQGTGELFF
TRBD1	TRBV15	.	TRBJ2-1	TGTGCCACCAGCAGAGCTCGGGACAGGGGGCCAAACTCCGCGGATGAGCAGTTCTTC	CATSRARDRGPNSADEQFF
TRBD1	TRBV19	.	TRBJ2-4	TGTGCCAGTCACCGGGACAGGGGTCCCCAGTACTTC	CASHRDRGPQYF
.	TRBV5-6	few	TRBJ1-2	TGTGCCAGCAGCTTAGGGCAGGGCGACTATGGCTACACCTTC	CASSLGQGDYGYTF
.	TRBV30	.	TRBJ2-7	TGTGCCTGGAGTGTAGGACAGATGTACGGCCAGTACTTC	CAWSVGQMYGQYF
.	TRBV30	.	TRBJ2-5	TGTGCCTGGACGGACAGTCAAGAGACCCAGTACTTC	CAWTDSQETQYF
.	TRBV2	few	TRBJ1-5	TGTGCCAGCAGTGATTTGGCAGGATATCAGCCCCAGCATTTT	CASSDLAGYQPQHF
.	TRBV30	few	TRBJ1-5	TGTGCCGCGGGACCTAATAGCAATCAGCCCCAGCATTTT	CAAGPNSNQPQHF
TRBD1	TRBV7-2	few	TRBJ2-5	TGTGCCACTAAACCAGGGGGCGGAGAGACCCAGTACTTC	CATKPGGGETQYF
TRBD1	TRBV4-1	few	TRBJ2-5	TGCGCCAGCAGCCAGAGGGTCTCGGACAGGGGACAAGAGACCCAGTACTTC	CASSQRVSDRGQETQYF
TRBD2	TRBV11-3	.	TRBJ2-1	TGTGCCAGCAGCCCCTTAGTAGCGGGAGACGCTCATGAGCAGTTCTTC	CASSPLVAGDAHEQFF
.	TRBV7-3	.	TRBJ1-1	TGTGCCAGCAGCCCCCGGGTATCCACTGAAGCTTTCTTT	CASSPRVSTEAFF
TRBD2	TRBV5-4	few	TRBJ2-1	TGTGCCAGCAGCTACGGGGCCGGGAGGTCGTCCTACAATGAGCAGTTCTTC	CASSYGAGRSSYNEQFF